Sequencing of this TCR beta chain was carried out in a study of blood T cells in healthy people across ages. Study-level points and caveats: Across the age range, TCR beta diversity per million T cells fell in a roughly linear way. Any conclusive comparison of naive versus antigen-experienced cells was prevented by using unsorted PBMCs. Relative to aged donors, long-lived donors carried more naive CD4+ cells and displayed higher diversity.

This clonotype has only a few counts. Antigen unknown. PCR was performed a second time for roughly 7 to 11 cycles using a sample-barcoded 5' primer and a J-beta primer mix. MiXCR was run by TCRdb on the 5' RACE reads, yielding one entry per CDR3 protein. The sample yields about 2 million distinct CDR3 sequences, roughly 52% seen once. The V end was cut by 4 bases, the J end by 7 bases, with 17 bases between. The CDR3 is made up of 15 amino acids. Germline V gene data show CDR1 as SGHRS and CDR2 as YFSETQ. Material for sequencing was blood. The sequence was collected from a woman in her 40s in good health. V is TRBV5-1 and J is TRBJ1-4; no reliable D call. The CDR3 DNA reads TGCGCCAGCAGCCCCGGTCCAGTACTGACTGAAAAACTGTTTTTT. Encoded protein: CASSPGPVLTEKLFF.